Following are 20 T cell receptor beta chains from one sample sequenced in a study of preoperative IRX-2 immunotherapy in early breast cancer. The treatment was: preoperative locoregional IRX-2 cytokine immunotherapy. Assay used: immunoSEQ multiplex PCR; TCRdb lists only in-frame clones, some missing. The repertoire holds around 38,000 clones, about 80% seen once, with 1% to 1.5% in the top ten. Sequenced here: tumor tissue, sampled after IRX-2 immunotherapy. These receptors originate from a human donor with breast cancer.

The CDR3 region has the DNA TGTGCCAGCAGCTCTCCAGGGGGCGCGGGGGTCGCTGAAGCTTTCTTT. Its protein is CASSSPGGAGVAEAFF. The V call is TRBV7-6, the J call TRBJ1-1, with 8 bases identical to TRBD1. The germline CDR1 and CDR2 sequences are SGHVS and FNYEAQ. J gave up 6 bases and V 4 bases, and 13 bases lay outside the gene matches. CDR3 size: 16 residues.

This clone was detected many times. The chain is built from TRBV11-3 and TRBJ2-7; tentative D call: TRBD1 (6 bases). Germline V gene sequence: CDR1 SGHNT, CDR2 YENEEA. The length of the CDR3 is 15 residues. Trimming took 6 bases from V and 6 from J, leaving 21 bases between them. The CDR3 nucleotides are TGTGCCAGCAGTTCGACAGGACGCCCCTTAGCCGAGCAGTACTTC. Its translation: CASSSTGRPLAEQYF.

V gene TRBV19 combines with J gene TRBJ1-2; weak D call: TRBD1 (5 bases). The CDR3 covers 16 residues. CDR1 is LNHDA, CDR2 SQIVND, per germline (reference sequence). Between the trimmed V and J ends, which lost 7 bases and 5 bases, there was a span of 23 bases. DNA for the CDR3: TGTGCCAGTACCCTCCCCGGGGTTGTGGGGACTTATGGCTACACCTTC. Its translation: CASTLPGVVGTYGYTF.

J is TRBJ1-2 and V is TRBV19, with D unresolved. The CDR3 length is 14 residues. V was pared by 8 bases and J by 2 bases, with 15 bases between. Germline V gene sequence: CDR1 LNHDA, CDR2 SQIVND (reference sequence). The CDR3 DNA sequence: TGTGCCAGTGAAGCGGGTGGTCAAAACTATGGCTACACCTTC. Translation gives CASEAGGQNYGYTF.

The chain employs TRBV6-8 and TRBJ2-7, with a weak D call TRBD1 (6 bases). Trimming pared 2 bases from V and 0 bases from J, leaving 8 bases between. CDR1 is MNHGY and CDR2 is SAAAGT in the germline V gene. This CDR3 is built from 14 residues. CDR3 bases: TGTGCCAGCAGTTACGGACAGCTCTCCTACGAGCAGTACTTC. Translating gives CASSYGQLSYEQYF.

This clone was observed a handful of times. The CDR3 nucleotides read TGTGCCAGCAGCAGACTTCAGGGGTACGCCTACGAGCAGTACTTC. It encodes CASSRLQGYAYEQYF. The rearrangement joins TRBV11-3 to TRBJ2-7; a possible D gene is TRBD1 (6 bases). This CDR3 region has 15 residues. The V gene's germline CDR1 is SGHNT and CDR2 YENEEA. Deletions cut 5 bases from V and 2 bases from J, with 16 bases between.

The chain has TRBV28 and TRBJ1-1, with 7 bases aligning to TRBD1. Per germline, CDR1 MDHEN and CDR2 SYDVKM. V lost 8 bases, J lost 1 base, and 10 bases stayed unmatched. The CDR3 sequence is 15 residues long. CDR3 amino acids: CASGAPDRWNTEAFF. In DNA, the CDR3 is TGTGCCAGCGGTGCTCCGGACAGGTGGAACACTGAAGCTTTCTTT.

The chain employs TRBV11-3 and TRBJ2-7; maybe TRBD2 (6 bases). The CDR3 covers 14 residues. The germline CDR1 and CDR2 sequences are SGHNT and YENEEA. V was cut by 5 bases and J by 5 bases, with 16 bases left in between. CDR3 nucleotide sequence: TGTGCCAGCAGCCCTTCATCCCGGGAGCACGAGCAGTACTTC. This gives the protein CASSPSSREHEQYF.

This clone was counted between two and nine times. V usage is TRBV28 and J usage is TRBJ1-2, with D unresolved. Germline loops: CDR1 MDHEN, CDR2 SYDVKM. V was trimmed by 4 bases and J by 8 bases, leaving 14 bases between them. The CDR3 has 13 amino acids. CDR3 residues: CASSSRTPPGYTF. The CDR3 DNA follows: TGTGCCAGCAGTTCGCGGACTCCTCCGGGCTACACCTTC.

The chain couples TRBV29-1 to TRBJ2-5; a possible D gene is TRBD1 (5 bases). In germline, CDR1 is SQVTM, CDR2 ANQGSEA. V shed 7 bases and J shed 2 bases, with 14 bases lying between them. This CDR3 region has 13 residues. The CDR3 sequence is CSASWTFQETQYF. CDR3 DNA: TGCAGCGCCAGCTGGACATTTCAAGAGACCCAGTACTTC. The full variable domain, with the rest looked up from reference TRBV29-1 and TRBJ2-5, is SAVISQKPSRDICQRGTSLTIQCQVDSQVTMMFWYRQQPGQSLTLIATANQGSEATYESGFVIDKFPISRPNLTFSTLTVSNMSPEDSSIYLCSASWTFQETQYFGPGTRLLVL.

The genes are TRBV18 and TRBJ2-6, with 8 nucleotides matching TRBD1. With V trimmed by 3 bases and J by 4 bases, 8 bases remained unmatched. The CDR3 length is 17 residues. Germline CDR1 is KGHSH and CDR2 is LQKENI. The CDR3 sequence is CASSPSQGATGANVLTF. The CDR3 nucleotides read TGTGCCAGCTCACCCAGCCAGGGGGCTACCGGGGCCAACGTCCTGACTTTC.

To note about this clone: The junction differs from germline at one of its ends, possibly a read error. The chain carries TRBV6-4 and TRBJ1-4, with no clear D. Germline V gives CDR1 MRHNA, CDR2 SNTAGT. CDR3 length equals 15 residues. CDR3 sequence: CASSYSHGENEKLFF. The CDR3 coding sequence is TGTGCCAGCAGTTACTCGCACGGCGAGAATGAAAAACTGTTTTTT.

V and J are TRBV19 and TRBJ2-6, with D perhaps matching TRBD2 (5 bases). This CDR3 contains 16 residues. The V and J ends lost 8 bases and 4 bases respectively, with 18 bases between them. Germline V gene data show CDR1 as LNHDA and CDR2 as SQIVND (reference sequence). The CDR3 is CASGVVGSGGANVLTF. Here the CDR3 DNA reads TGTGCCAGTGGGGTAGTCGGGTCGGGAGGGGCCAACGTCCTGACTTTC.

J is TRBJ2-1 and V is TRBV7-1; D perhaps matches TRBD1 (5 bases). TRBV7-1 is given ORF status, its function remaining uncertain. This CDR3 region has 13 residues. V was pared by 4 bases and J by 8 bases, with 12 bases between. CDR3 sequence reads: CASSLLLGHEQFF. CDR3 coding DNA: TGTGCCAGCAGCTTACTTTTGGGGCATGAGCAGTTCTTC.

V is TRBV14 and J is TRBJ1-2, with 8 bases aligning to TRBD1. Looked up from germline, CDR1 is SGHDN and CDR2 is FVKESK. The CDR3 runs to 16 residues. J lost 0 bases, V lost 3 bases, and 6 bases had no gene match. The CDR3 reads CASSQPRQGPNYGYTF. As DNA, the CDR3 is TGTGCCAGCAGCCAGCCTCGACAGGGGCCTAACTATGGCTACACCTTC.

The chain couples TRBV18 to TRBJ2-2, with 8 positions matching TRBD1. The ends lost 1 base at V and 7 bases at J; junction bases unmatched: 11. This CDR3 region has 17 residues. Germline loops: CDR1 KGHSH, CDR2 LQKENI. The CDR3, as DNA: TGTGCCAGCTCACCACGACTCCCCGGAACAGGGGGCGGGGAGCTGTTTTTT. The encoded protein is CASSPRLPGTGGGELFF.

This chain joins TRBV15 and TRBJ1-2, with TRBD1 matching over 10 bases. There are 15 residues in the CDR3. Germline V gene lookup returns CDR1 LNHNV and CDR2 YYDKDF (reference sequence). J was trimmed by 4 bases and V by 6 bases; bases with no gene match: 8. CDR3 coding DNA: TGTGCCACCAGGGGGGACAGGGGAAGGAGCTATGGCTACACCTTC. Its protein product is CATRGDRGRSYGYTF.

This CDR3 is CSVVSLTYEQYF. The CDR3 DNA reads as TGCAGCGTTGTATCTCTAACCTACGAGCAGTACTTC. V gene TRBV29-1 combines with J gene TRBJ2-7; D unresolved. Trimming took 4 bases from V and 2 from J, leaving 9 bases between them. The CDR3 is made up of 12 amino acids. Looked up from germline, CDR1 is SQVTM and CDR2 is ANQGSEA.

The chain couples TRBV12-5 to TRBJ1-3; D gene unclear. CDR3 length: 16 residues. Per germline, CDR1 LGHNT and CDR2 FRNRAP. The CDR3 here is CASTSSGWGLENTIYF. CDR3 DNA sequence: TGTGCCAGCACCTCTTCGGGGTGGGGTCTTGAAAACACCATATATTTT.

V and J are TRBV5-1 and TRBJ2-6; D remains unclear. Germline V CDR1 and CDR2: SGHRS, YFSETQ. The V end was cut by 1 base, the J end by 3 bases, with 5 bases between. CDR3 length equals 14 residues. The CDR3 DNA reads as TGCGCCAGCAGCTTGTTTGATGGGGCCAACGTCCTGACTTTC. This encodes CASSLFDGANVLTF.